The 15 T cell receptor beta chains listed next were all sequenced from one sample in a study of response to subunit inactivated influenza vaccine. TCRdb used MiXCR to reprocess the RT-PCR reads, holding one entry per CDR3 protein. This sample carries about 620,000 distinct CDR3 sequences, approximately 12% of them seen once, and the ten largest clones take 9.5% to 13%. Material: PBMCs from blood, obtained on the day of vaccination. These receptors were collected from a man in his forties or fifties who received an inactivated influenza vaccine.

This clonotype was seen only a few times. The J gene is TRBJ2-5, the V gene TRBV2; D not certain. The CDR3 totals 15 residues. V lost 4 bases and J lost 1, with 13 bases in between. Germline V gene lookup returns CDR1 SNHLY and CDR2 FYNNEI. Here the CDR3 reads CASSGTRSFQETQYF. The DNA of the CDR3 is TGTGCCAGCAGTGGAACGAGGTCCTTCCAAGAGACCCAGTACTTC.

The chain combines TRBV28 with TRBJ1-5; no firm D call. Germline values: CDR1 MDHEN, CDR2 SYDVKM. The length of the CDR3 is 15 residues. Trimming pared 2 bases from V and 2 bases from J, leaving 10 bases between. Written as DNA, the CDR3 is TGTGCCAGCAGTTTAAAAAGAAGGGGCAATCAGCCCCAGCATTTT. This encodes CASSLKRRGNQPQHF.

This clonotype appeared a few times. The J gene is TRBJ1-1, the V gene TRBV5-1, with D possibly being TRBD1 (5 bases). Germline CDR1 and CDR2: SGHRS and YFSETQ. This CDR3 has 14 residues. V lost 4 bases and J 3 bases, leaving 13 bases between the germline ends. Here the CDR3 reads CASSHRGLDTEAFF. CDR3 in DNA: TGCGCCAGCAGCCACCGGGGCTTGGACACTGAAGCTTTCTTT. The full variable domain, completed using reference TRBV5-1 and TRBJ1-1, is KAGVTQTPRYLIKTRGQQVTLSCSPISGHRSVSWYQQTPGQGLQFLFEYFSETQRNKGNFPGRFSGRQFSNSRSEMNVSTLELGDSALYLCASSHRGLDTEAFFGQGTRLTVV.

V and J are TRBV29-1 and TRBJ2-7; the match to TRBD2 covers 14 bases. The CDR3 length is 18 residues. Germline trimming cut 6 bases from V and 0 bases from J; bases unmatched to any gene: 13. Germline lookup yields CDR1 SQVTM and CDR2 ANQGSEA. CDR3 in amino acids: CSVQPGTSGSWSSYEQYF. DNA for the CDR3: TGCAGCGTCCAACCCGGGACTAGCGGGAGTTGGAGCTCCTACGAGCAGTACTTC.

This chain connects TRBV19 to TRBJ2-7; 7 nucleotides line up with TRBD1. Germline CDR1 is LNHDA and CDR2 is SQIVND (reference sequence). The CDR3 contains 18 residues. The V gene end was trimmed by 6 bases and the J gene end by 1 base; junction bases not matched to a gene: 18. This CDR3 reads CASRTSGSGTEPSYEQYF. The CDR3 DNA sequence: TGTGCCAGTAGAACCAGCGGTTCCGGGACAGAGCCTTCCTACGAGCAGTACTTC.

This chain connects TRBV4-3 to TRBJ2-6; no clear D gene. CDR3 length equals 15 residues. Trimming left V 1 base short and J 2 bases short, with 6 bases between. Looked up from germline, CDR1 is LGHNA and CDR2 is YSLEER. The CDR3 protein is CASSQAFAGANVLTF. The CDR3 DNA follows: TGCGCCAGCAGCCAAGCTTTCGCTGGGGCCAACGTCCTGACTTTC.

V gene TRBV5-1 combines with J gene TRBJ2-1; the D is unclear. Germline lookup yields CDR1 SGHRS and CDR2 YFSETQ. V lost 4 bases, J lost 10 bases, and 15 bases lay in between. This CDR3 comprises 13 residues. CDR3 sequence (DNA): TGCGCCAGCAGCGTCAGTATAATGGGGGAGCAGTTCTTC. Its translation: CASSVSIMGEQFF.

This clonotype was observed a few times. In DNA form, the CDR3 reads TGTGCCAGCAGCTTATTACGGAGAGATACGCAGTATTTT. Its translation is CASSLLRRDTQYF. The genes are TRBV11-2 and TRBJ2-3; no clear D. The germline V gene encodes CDR1 SGHAT and CDR2 FQNNGV. This CDR3 region has 13 residues. V was trimmed by 2 bases and J by 5 bases, leaving 8 bases between them.

This chain uses TRBV5-1 with TRBJ1-3; unclear D gene. V was trimmed by 0 bases and J by 9 bases, leaving 13 bases between them. Per the germline V gene, CDR1 is SGHRS and CDR2 is YFSETQ. This CDR3 contains 14 residues. Here the CDR3 DNA reads TGCGCCAGCAGCTTGGCCGGACCCCTGAGCACCATATATTTT. Translated: CASSLAGPLSTIYF. The entire variable domain, with the rest obtained from reference TRBV5-1 and TRBJ1-3, is as follows: KAGVTQTPRYLIKTRGQQVTLSCSPISGHRSVSWYQQTPGQGLQFLFEYFSETQRNKGNFPGRFSGRQFSNSRSEMNVSTLELGDSALYLCASSLAGPLSTIYFGEGSWLTVV.

The chain recombines TRBV6-2 or TRBV6-3 with TRBJ1-6; no clear D. The V and J ends lost 7 bases and 7 bases respectively, with 11 bases between them. In germline, CDR1 is MNHEY, CDR2 SVGEGT. The CDR3 extends over 13 amino acids. The CDR3 DNA reads TGTGCCAGCACCTTTCTACGGAATTCACCCCTCCACTTT. Protein sequence: CASTFLRNSPLHF.

The chain's CDR3 is CATSRLGQSYEQYF. The CDR3 region has the DNA TGTGCCACCAGCAGACTAGGACAGTCCTACGAGCAGTACTTC. The genes are TRBV15 and TRBJ2-7; the D gene is possibly TRBD1 (6 bases). The germline V and J ends were trimmed by 2 bases and 1 base, with 9 bases remaining between them. Germline V gene data show CDR1 as LNHNV and CDR2 as YYDKDF (reference sequence). This CDR3 has 14 residues.

V gene TRBV18 combines with J gene TRBJ1-6; the D gene is possibly TRBD1 (5 bases). V shed 2 bases and J shed 10 bases, with 18 bases lying between them. This CDR3 is 16 amino acids long. Germline V gene data show CDR1 as KGHSH and CDR2 as LQKENI. The CDR3, as DNA: TGTGCCAGCTCACCAGGATTACGAGGGGCAGGCTCACCCCTCCACTTT. This translates into CASSPGLRGAGSPLHF.

The J gene is TRBJ2-5, the V gene TRBV19, with D uncertain. Germline-derived CDR1 and CDR2 are LNHDA and SQIVND (reference sequence). V was pared by 4 bases and J by 2 bases, with 8 bases between. The CDR3 loop spans 13 amino acids. The CDR3 reads CASSNAGQETQYF. CDR3 bases: TGTGCCAGTAGTAACGCCGGACAAGAGACCCAGTACTTC.

This clonotype appeared a few times. The genes are TRBV28 and TRBJ2-2, with D hard to call. Deletions cut 4 bases from V and 2 bases from J, with 11 bases between. This CDR3 comprises 15 residues. The germline gives CDR1 MDHEN, CDR2 SYDVKM. The CDR3 sequence: CASSWVRRNTGELFF. As DNA, the CDR3 is TGTGCCAGCAGTTGGGTTAGGAGAAACACCGGGGAGCTGTTTTTT.

V usage is TRBV10-3 and J usage is TRBJ2-5, with 8 nucleotides matching TRBD1. Germline CDR1 and CDR2: ENHRY and SYGVKD. The V and J ends lost 7 bases and 1 base, in that order; junction bases with no gene match: 8. This CDR3 contains 15 residues. CDR3 protein: CAITNGQGSQETQYF. CDR3 DNA: TGTGCCATCACCAATGGACAGGGTAGCCAAGAGACCCAGTACTTC.